Listed below are T cell receptor beta chains from one sample, sequenced in a study of blood T cell repertoires in COVID-19. Assay: immunoSEQ multiplex PCR; the TCRdb copy retains only in-frame clones and omits some. Counted here are 140,000 to 150,000 clones, around 80% occurring once; the ten biggest clones make up just over 6%. The specimen sequenced was PBMCs or T cells enriched from blood (not recorded which). The receptors were sampled from a woman aged 45-60 years who had recovered from COVID-19. CDR3s include the opening cysteine and the closing phenylalanine or tryptophan. Fields, in order: J gene, V gene, clone size, CDR3 protein. Clone sizes are given selectively: once, few, many, or a class where the clone is expanded.

j_call: TRBJ2-3
v_call: TRBV11-3
clone_size: once
cdr3_aa: CASSSGGQGTDTQYF

j_call: TRBJ1-1
v_call: TRBV5-1
clone_size: .
cdr3_aa: CASSLASRVGNTEAFF

j_call: TRBJ2-5
v_call: TRBV5-1
clone_size: once
cdr3_aa: CASSPPTRDREETQYF

j_call: TRBJ1-1
v_call: TRBV10-3
clone_size: .
cdr3_aa: CAISEEQGSANTEAFF

j_call: TRBJ1-1
v_call: TRBV20-1
clone_size: few
cdr3_aa: CSARDSVVLF

j_call: TRBJ1-5
v_call: TRBV29-1
clone_size: .
cdr3_aa: CSVGGRQGQPQHF

j_call: TRBJ2-7
v_call: TRBV2
clone_size: .
cdr3_aa: CASSETGLAGNYEQYF

j_call: TRBJ2-1
v_call: TRBV9
clone_size: .
cdr3_aa: CASSVPGNEQFF

j_call: TRBJ2-1
v_call: TRBV28
clone_size: .
cdr3_aa: CASSLGQEQFF

j_call: TRBJ2-3
v_call: TRBV7-2
clone_size: few
cdr3_aa: CASSFSGGADGDTQYF

j_call: TRBJ2-3
v_call: TRBV5-1
clone_size: many
cdr3_aa: CASSAPGDTQYF

j_call: TRBJ1-5
v_call: TRBV19
clone_size: .
cdr3_aa: CASTTQGVVDSNQPQHF

j_call: TRBJ2-7
v_call: TRBV30
clone_size: .
cdr3_aa: CAWKLAGGHQQYF

j_call: TRBJ1-1
v_call: TRBV19
clone_size: few
cdr3_aa: CASDTGVYTEAFF

j_call: TRBJ2-3
v_call: TRBV7-2
clone_size: .
cdr3_aa: CASSSLGPSAQYF

j_call: TRBJ1-3
v_call: TRBV7-2
clone_size: .
cdr3_aa: CASSRGGGPSGNTIYF

j_call: TRBJ2-2
v_call: TRBV30
clone_size: .
cdr3_aa: CAWSGWGGTGELFF

j_call: TRBJ1-1
v_call: TRBV3-1/TRBV3-2
clone_size: few
cdr3_aa: CASSHGATTEAFF

j_call: TRBJ1-5
v_call: TRBV28
clone_size: .
cdr3_aa: CASSATGSNQPQHF

j_call: TRBJ1-4
v_call: TRBV7-8
clone_size: once
cdr3_aa: CASSLIQRFWDSATNEKLFF

j_call: TRBJ2-2
v_call: TRBV2
clone_size: .
cdr3_aa: CASSEDSGGTGELFF

j_call: TRBJ2-2
v_call: TRBV6-6
clone_size: .
cdr3_aa: CASTGDSSKPGELFF

j_call: TRBJ1-1
v_call: TRBV19
clone_size: .
cdr3_aa: CASSKRTAQNTEAFF

j_call: TRBJ1-1
v_call: TRBV3-1/TRBV3-2
clone_size: .
cdr3_aa: CASSQIGGREAFF

j_call: TRBJ1-6
v_call: TRBV2
clone_size: .
cdr3_aa: CASRHGPGVDSPLHF

j_call: TRBJ1-6
v_call: TRBV2
clone_size: few
cdr3_aa: CASSESASYTYNSPLHF

j_call: TRBJ2-1
v_call: TRBV18
clone_size: .
cdr3_aa: CASSPPGQGVANEQFF

j_call: TRBJ1-5
v_call: TRBV2
clone_size: .
cdr3_aa: CASRGTDSFYQPQHF

j_call: TRBJ1-1
v_call: TRBV2
clone_size: .
cdr3_aa: CASSAEVEAFF

j_call: TRBJ1-1
v_call: TRBV6-2/TRBV6-3
clone_size: few
cdr3_aa: CASSDEGPGGTEAFF

j_call: TRBJ1-5
v_call: TRBV29-1
clone_size: once
cdr3_aa: CSVVFGSYDQPQHF

j_call: TRBJ2-1
v_call: TRBV2
clone_size: once
cdr3_aa: CASSEQASGGDNEQFF

j_call: TRBJ1-4
v_call: TRBV5-5
clone_size: .
cdr3_aa: CASSSRGSNEKLFF

j_call: TRBJ1-2
v_call: TRBV5-4
clone_size: few
cdr3_aa: CASSLTGGYYGYTF

j_call: TRBJ2-3
v_call: TRBV2
clone_size: few
cdr3_aa: CASLGQGTDTQYF

j_call: TRBJ1-4
v_call: TRBV4-2
clone_size: .
cdr3_aa: CASSQVGLDEKLFF

j_call: TRBJ2-7
v_call: TRBV5-1
clone_size: .
cdr3_aa: CASRAPGLAAEQYF

j_call: TRBJ2-3
v_call: TRBV5-5
clone_size: .
cdr3_aa: CASSSGGSTDTQYF

j_call: TRBJ2-3
v_call: TRBV29-1
clone_size: once
cdr3_aa: CSVDGGEDTQYF

j_call: TRBJ1-2
v_call: TRBV5-1
clone_size: .
cdr3_aa: CASSRDRTNYGYTF

j_call: TRBJ2-2
v_call: TRBV30
clone_size: few
cdr3_aa: CAWSAAGMNTGELFF

j_call: TRBJ1-1
v_call: TRBV11-2
clone_size: .
cdr3_aa: CASSEGVGTEAFF

j_call: TRBJ1-2
v_call: TRBV5-1
clone_size: .
cdr3_aa: CASSSGQPGNGYTF

j_call: TRBJ2-6
v_call: TRBV7-8
clone_size: few
cdr3_aa: CASSRRDRGLSSGANVLTF

j_call: TRBJ2-4
v_call: TRBV9
clone_size: .
cdr3_aa: CASSAGTGRSGNIQYF

j_call: TRBJ2-2
v_call: TRBV7-8
clone_size: .
cdr3_aa: CASSLSLRDRRNTGELFF

j_call: TRBJ2-1
v_call: TRBV18
clone_size: .
cdr3_aa: CASSELAGARNEQFF

j_call: TRBJ1-4
v_call: TRBV14
clone_size: .
cdr3_aa: CASSDPGATANEKLFF

j_call: TRBJ1-4
v_call: TRBV5-4
clone_size: .
cdr3_aa: CASSLDRGSKLFF

j_call: TRBJ2-5
v_call: TRBV9
clone_size: .
cdr3_aa: CASSQSGTGGLETQYF

j_call: TRBJ1-6
v_call: TRBV11-2
clone_size: .
cdr3_aa: CASSPEGGNLSPLHF

j_call: TRBJ1-2
v_call: TRBV29-1
clone_size: .
cdr3_aa: CSVLRGTGYGYTF

j_call: TRBJ1-1
v_call: TRBV5-1
clone_size: .
cdr3_aa: CASSSDKQGRAFF

j_call: TRBJ2-6
v_call: TRBV30
clone_size: .
cdr3_aa: CAGRIVSGANVLTF

j_call: TRBJ1-1
v_call: TRBV11-2
clone_size: .
cdr3_aa: CASSLWTGLNTEAFF

j_call: TRBJ2-1
v_call: TRBV28
clone_size: once
cdr3_aa: CACSGGARNEQFF

j_call: TRBJ1-1
v_call: TRBV6-2/TRBV6-3
clone_size: .
cdr3_aa: CASSYGADEAFF

j_call: TRBJ1-4
v_call: TRBV4-1
clone_size: .
cdr3_aa: CASSKLQTEKLFF

j_call: TRBJ2-7
v_call: TRBV12-5
clone_size: .
cdr3_aa: CASGLGDSWEDEQYF